The T cell receptor beta chain under discussion was sequenced for a study of T-cell memory formation after mild COVID-19. The wider study: Largely, the TCR clusters proved donor specific.

Barcoded TCR alpha and TCR beta cDNA libraries with UMIs came from 5'RACE using constant-segment primers. TCRdb used MiXCR to reprocess the 5' RACE reads, holding one entry per CDR3 protein. This repertoire shows 250,000 to 300,000 distinct CDR3 sequences, 8% to 10% found once; its top ten account for about 20%. Study observations and caveats: Among CD4+ contracting clones, most were CM and EM, and CD8+ ones EMRA. Clones from the second wave (peaking day 37) had unconfirmed SARS-CoV-2 specificity.

The sample holds one count of this clonotype. Its target is not known. Sequencing used PBMCs or a T cell subset sorted from them (not recorded which). The clonotype originates from a man younger than 35 who had mild COVID-19 (a few samples of this study predate the infection). Cell type and time point are not known.

The CDR3, as DNA: TGTGCCATCAGTGTCGGACCTACCTACGAGCAGTACTTC. This gives the protein CAISVGPTYEQYF. The chain employs TRBV10-3 and TRBJ2-7; D not resolved. There are 13 residues in the CDR3. The V end lost 4 bases, the J end lost 2 bases, and 9 bases lay between the germline ends. Germline V CDR1 and CDR2: ENHRY, SYGVKD.